This is a list of T cell receptor beta chains from one sample in a study of cytomegalovirus exposure and HLA in healthy donors. The protocol was immunoSEQ multiplex PCR, while the TCRdb copy is restricted to in-frame clones and leaves out a portion. The sample yields fewer than 150,000 clones, roughly four fifths seen once. Input material: PBMCs. All receptors derive from a man aged 50-60 years in good health and CMV-seropositive. Each CDR3 is given with its conserved first and last residue. Some rows have no size entry. The others give once, few or many, or a class for an expanded clone.

v_call,j_call,clone_size,cdr3_aa
TRBV19,TRBJ1-3,once,CASSFPQNTIYF
TRBV6-5,TRBJ2-5,-,CASSSFGRGQETQYF
TRBV5-6,TRBJ2-1,-,CASSLDYGRTYNEQFF
TRBV7-9,TRBJ2-1,-,CASSRPKTGGNYNEQFF
TRBV19,TRBJ2-3,-,CASSIAPTSGSTDTQYF
TRBV18,TRBJ1-2,-,CASSPQGGSYGYTF
TRBV25-1,TRBJ2-5,-,CASSDPLREFQETQYF
TRBV9,TRBJ2-1,-,CASSVDLSGGSGNEQFF
TRBV19,TRBJ1-3,-,CASTEPGAGNTIYF
TRBV18,TRBJ2-5,-,CASSPTGLAGETQYF
TRBV11-2,TRBJ2-3,-,CASSLITAGTSTDTQYF
TRBV7-9,TRBJ2-7,few,CASSLGFGGATYEQYF
TRBV7-7,TRBJ2-5,once,CASSYGTPQETQYF
TRBV19,TRBJ1-5,-,CASSIAGVRNQPQHF
TRBV4-2,TRBJ2-1,-,CASSPGREVEDEQFF
TRBV9,TRBJ1-1,few,CASSATVAPEAFF
TRBV2,TRBJ2-3,-,CASSLGLAGGIGWGTDTQYF
TRBV13,TRBJ2-1,-,CASSIIAGGPTYNEQFF
TRBV6-6,TRBJ1-1,few,CASARGTEAFF
TRBV2,TRBJ1-4,-,CASSPPPGNEKLFF
TRBV18,TRBJ2-5,few,CASSPPNAQASRETQYF
TRBV28,TRBJ1-5,-,CASSVSNQPQHF
TRBV19,TRBJ2-1,-,CASKILAGAASSYNEQFF
TRBV7-2,TRBJ1-1,-,CASSLRQGPAFF
TRBV7-2,TRBJ2-3,-,CASSLTSREFTDTQYF